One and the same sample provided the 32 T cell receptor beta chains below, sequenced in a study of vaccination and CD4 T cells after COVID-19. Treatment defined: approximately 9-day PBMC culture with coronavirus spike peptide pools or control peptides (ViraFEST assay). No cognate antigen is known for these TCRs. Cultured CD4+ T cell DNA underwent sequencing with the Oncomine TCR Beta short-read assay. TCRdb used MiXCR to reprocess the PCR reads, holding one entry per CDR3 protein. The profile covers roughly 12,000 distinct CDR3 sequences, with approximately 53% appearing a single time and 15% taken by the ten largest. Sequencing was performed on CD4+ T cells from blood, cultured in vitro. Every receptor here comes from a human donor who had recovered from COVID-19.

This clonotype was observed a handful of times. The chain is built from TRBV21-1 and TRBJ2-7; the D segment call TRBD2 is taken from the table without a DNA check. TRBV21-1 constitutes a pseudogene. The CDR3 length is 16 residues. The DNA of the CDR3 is TGTGCCAGCAGCAAACGGACGGGTGGGACTCCCTACGAGCAGTACTTC. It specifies CASSKRTGGTPYEQYF.

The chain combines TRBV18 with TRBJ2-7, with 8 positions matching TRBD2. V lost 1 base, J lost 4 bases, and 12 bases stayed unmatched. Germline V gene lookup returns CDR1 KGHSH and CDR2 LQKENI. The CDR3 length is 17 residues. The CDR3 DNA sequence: TGTGCCAGCTCACCACTAGGGAGCGGGAGTATCTGGTACGAGCAGTACTTC. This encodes CASSPLGSGSIWYEQYF.

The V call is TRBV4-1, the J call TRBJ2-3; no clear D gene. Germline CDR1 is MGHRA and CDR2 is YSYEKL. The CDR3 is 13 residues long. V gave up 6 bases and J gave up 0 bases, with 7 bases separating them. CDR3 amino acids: CASRPVSTDTQYF. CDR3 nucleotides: TGCGCCAGCAGACCAGTTAGCACAGATACGCAGTATTTT.

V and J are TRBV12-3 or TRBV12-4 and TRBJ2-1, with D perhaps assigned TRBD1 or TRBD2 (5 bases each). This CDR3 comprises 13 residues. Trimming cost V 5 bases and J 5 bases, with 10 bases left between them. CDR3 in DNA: TGTGCCAGCAGTACCGGGACCGACAATGAGCAGTTCTTC. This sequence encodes CASSTGTDNEQFF.

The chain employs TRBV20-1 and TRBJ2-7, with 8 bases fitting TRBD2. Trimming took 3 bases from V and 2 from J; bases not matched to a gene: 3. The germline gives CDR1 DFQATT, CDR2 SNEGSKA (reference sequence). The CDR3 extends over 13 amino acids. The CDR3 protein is CSASQREPYEQYF. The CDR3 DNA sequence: TGCAGTGCTAGCCAGCGGGAGCCCTACGAGCAGTACTTC.

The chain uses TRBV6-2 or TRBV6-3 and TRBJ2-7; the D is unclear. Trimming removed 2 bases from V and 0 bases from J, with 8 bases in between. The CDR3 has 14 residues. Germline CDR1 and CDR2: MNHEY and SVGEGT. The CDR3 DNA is TGTGCCAGCAGTTACCGTGCCACCTCCTACGAGCAGTACTTC. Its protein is CASSYRATSYEQYF.

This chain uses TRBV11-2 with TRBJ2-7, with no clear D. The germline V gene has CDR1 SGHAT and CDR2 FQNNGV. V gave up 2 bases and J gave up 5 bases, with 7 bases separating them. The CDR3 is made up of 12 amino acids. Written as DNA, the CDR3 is TGTGCCAGCAGCTTAAGGACGCACGAGCAGTACTTC. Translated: CASSLRTHEQYF.

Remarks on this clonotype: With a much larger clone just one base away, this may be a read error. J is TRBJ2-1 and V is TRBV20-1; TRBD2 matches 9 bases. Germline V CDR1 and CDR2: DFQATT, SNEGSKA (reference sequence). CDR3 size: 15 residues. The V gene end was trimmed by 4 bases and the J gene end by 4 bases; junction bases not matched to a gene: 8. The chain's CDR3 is CSAISLAGYYNEQFF. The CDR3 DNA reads TGCAGTGCTATTTCCCTAGCGGGGTATTACAATGAGCAGTTCTTC.

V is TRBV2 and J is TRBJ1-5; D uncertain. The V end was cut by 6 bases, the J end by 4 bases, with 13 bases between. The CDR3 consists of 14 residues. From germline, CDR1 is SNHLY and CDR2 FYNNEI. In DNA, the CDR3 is TGTGCCAGCAGCCGCGACCGACGGAATCAGCCCCAGCATTTT. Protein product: CASSRDRRNQPQHF. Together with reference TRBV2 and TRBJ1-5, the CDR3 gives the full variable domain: EPEVTQTPSHQVTQMGQEVILRCVPISNHLYFYWYRQILGQKVEFLVSFYNNEISEKSEIFDDQFSVERPDGSNFTLKIRSTKLEDSAMYFCASSRDRRNQPQHFGDGTRLSIL.

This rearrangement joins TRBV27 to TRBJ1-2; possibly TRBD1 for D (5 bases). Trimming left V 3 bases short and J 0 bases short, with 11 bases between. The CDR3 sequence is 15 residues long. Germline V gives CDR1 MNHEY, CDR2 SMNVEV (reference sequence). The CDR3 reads CASSLSGTTNYGYTF. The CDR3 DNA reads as TGTGCCAGCAGTTTGTCAGGGACTACTAACTATGGCTACACCTTC.

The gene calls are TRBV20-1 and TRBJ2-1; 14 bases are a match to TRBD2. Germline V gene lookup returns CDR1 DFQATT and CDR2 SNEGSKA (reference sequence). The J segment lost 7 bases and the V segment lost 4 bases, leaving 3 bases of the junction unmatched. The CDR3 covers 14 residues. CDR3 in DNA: TGCAGTGCTACAAGGACTAGCGGGAGGAATGAGCAGTTCTTC. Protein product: CSATRTSGRNEQFF.

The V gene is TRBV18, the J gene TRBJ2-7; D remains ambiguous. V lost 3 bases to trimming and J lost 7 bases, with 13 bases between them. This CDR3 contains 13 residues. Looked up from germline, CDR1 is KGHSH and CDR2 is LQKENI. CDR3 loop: CASSPVPEMEQYF. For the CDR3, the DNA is TGTGCCAGCTCACCGGTACCAGAAATGGAGCAGTACTTC.

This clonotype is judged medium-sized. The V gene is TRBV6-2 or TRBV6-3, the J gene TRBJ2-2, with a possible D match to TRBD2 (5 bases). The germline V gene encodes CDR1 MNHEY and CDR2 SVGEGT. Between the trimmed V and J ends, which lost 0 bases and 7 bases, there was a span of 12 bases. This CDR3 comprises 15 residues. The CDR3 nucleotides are TGTGCCAGCAGTTACTCCCCCGAGGGTAGCGGGGAGCTGTTTTTT. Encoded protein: CASSYSPEGSGELFF.

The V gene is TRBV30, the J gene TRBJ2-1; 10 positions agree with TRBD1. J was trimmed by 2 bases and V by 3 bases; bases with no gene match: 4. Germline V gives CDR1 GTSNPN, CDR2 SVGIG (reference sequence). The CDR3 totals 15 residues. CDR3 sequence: CAWRGTGATYNEQFF. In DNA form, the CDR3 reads TGTGCCTGGAGGGGGACAGGGGCTACCTACAATGAGCAGTTCTTC.

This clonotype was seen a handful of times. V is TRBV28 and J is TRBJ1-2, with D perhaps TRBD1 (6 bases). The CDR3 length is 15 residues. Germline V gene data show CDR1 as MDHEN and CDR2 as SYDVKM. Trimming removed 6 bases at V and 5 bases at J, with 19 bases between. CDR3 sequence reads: CASRRNRDFRYGYTF. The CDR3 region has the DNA TGTGCCAGCAGACGCAACAGGGATTTTAGGTATGGCTACACCTTC.

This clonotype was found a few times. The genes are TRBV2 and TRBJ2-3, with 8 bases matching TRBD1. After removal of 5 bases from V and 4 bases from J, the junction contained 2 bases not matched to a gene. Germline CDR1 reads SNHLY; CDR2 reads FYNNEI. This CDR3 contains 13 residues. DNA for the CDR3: TGTGCCAGCAGTTCAGGGGGCTCAGATACGCAGTATTTT. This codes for CASSSGGSDTQYF.

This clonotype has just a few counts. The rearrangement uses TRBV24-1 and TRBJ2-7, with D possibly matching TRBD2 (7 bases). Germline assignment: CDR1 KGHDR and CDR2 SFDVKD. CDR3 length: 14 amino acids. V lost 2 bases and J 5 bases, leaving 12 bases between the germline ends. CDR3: CATSDSGGGDEQYF. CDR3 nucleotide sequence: TGTGCCACCAGTGATTCTGGGGGGGGCGACGAGCAGTACTTC.

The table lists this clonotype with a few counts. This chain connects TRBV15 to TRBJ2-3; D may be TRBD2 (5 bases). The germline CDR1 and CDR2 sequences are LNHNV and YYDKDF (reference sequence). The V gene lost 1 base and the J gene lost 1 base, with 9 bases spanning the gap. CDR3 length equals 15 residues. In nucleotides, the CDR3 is TGTGCCACCAGCAGAGGAATGGGAGGCACAGATACGCAGTATTTT. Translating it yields CATSRGMGGTDTQYF.

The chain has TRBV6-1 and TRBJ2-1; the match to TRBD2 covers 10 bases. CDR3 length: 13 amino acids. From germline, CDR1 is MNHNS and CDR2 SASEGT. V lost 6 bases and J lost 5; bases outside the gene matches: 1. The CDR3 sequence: CASRLAGNNEQFF. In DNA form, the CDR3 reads TGTGCCAGCAGACTAGCGGGGAACAATGAGCAGTTCTTC.

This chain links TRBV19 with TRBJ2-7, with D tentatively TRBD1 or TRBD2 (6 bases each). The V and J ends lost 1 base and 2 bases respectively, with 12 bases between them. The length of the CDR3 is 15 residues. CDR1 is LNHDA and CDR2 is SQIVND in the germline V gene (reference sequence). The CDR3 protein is CASSIVGGTTYEQYF. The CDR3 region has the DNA TGTGCCAGTAGTATAGTAGGCGGGACAACCTACGAGCAGTACTTC.

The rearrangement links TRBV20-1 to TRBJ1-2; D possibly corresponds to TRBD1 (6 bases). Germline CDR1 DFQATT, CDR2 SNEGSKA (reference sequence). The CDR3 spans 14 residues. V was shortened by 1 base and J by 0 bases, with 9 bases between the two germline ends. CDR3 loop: CSARGTAPNYGYTF. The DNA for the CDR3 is TGCAGTGCTAGAGGGACAGCCCCTAACTATGGCTACACCTTC.

The CDR3 DNA reads TGCAGTGTAGGGACAGGGGATGTGACCCAGTACTTC. As protein: CSVGTGDVTQYF. The rearrangement links TRBV20-1 to TRBJ2-5; 10 nucleotides line up with TRBD1. Unmatched junction bases numbered 6, after V lost 7 bases and J lost 7 bases. Germline loops: CDR1 DFQATT, CDR2 SNEGSKA (reference sequence). CDR3 length: 12 residues.

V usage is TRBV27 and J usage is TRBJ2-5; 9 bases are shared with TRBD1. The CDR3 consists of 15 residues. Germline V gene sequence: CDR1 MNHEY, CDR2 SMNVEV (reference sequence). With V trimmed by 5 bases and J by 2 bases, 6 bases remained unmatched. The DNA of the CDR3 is TGTGCCAGCAGTCGGGGACAGGGAAATCAAGAGACCCAGTACTTC. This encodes CASSRGQGNQETQYF.

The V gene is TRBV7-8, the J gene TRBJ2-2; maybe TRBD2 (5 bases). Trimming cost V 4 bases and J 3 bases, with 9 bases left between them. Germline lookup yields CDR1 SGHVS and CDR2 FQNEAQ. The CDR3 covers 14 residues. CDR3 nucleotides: TGTGCCAGCAGCTGGGAGTCTTACACCGGGGAGCTGTTTTTT. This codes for CASSWESYTGELFF.

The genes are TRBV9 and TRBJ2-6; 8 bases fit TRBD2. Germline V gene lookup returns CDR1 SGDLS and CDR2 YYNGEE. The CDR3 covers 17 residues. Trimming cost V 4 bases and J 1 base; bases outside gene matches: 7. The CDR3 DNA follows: TGTGCCAGCAGCCCCCCGGGAGGGGGGTCTGGGGCCAACGTCCTGACTTTC. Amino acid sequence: CASSPPGGGSGANVLTF.

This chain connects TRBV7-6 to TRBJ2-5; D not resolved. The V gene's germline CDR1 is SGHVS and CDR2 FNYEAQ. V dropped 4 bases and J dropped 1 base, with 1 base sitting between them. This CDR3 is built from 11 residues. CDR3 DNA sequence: TGTGCCAGCAGCTCCCAAGAGACCCAGTACTTC. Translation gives CASSSQETQYF.

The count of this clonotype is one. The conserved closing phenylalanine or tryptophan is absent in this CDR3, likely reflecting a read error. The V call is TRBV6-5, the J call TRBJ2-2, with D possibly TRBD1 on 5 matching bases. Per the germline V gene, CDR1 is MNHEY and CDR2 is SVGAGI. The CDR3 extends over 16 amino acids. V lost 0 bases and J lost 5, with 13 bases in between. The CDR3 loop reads CASSYSIRGTTGELFL. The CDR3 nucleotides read TGTGCCAGCAGTTACTCGATTAGGGGAACTACCGGGGAGCTGTTTTTA.

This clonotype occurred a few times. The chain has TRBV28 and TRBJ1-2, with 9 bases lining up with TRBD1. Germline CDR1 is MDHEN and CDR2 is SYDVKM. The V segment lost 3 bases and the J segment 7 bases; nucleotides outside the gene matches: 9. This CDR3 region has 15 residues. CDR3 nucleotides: TGTGCCAGCAGTTTGCGGGACAGGGACTTAAGTGGCTACACCTTC. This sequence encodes CASSLRDRDLSGYTF.

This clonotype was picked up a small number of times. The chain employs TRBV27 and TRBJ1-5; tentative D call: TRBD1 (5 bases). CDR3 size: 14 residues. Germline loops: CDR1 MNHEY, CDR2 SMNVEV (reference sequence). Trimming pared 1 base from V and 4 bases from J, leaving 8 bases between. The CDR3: CASSLFAGNQPQHF. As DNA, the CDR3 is TGTGCCAGCAGTTTATTTGCAGGGAATCAGCCCCAGCATTTT.

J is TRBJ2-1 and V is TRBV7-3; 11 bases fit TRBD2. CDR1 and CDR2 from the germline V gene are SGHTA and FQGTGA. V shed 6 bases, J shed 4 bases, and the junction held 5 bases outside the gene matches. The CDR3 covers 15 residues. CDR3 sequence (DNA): TGTGCCAGCAGTCTCGGACTAGCGGGTTACAATGAGCAGTTCTTC. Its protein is CASSLGLAGYNEQFF.

The CDR3 DNA is TGCGCCAGCAGACCATCTAGCGGAGGGAGCACAGATACGCAGTATTTT. It yields the protein CASRPSSGGSTDTQYF. J is TRBJ2-3 and V is TRBV5-1, with TRBD2 matching over 7 bases. The CDR3 loop spans 16 amino acids. CDR1 and CDR2 (germline): SGHRS, YFSETQ. V lost 5 bases, J lost 0 bases, and 9 bases stayed unmatched.

The DNA of the CDR3 is TGTGCCAGTAGTATGAGGGGGGACTATGGCTACACCTTC. Translating gives CASSMRGDYGYTF. The rearrangement joins TRBV19 to TRBJ1-2, with a possible D match to TRBD1 (6 bases). V was cut by 3 bases and J by 3 bases, with 8 bases left in between. Germline V CDR1 and CDR2: LNHDA, SQIVND (reference sequence). The CDR3 covers 13 residues.